The present T cell receptor beta chain was sequenced within a study of cytomegalovirus exposure and HLA in healthy donors (TCRdb year 2017). About the study as a whole: A later analysis indicated that the 120 validation repertoires were generated on the platform also employed for the roughly 650 repertoires of the first cohort. The study aimed to test whether cataloging public T cell receptors could reveal signatures of past pathogen exposure. Besides the first cohort of around 700 subjects, a separate validation cohort made up of over a hundred different subjects was used. The study combined high-throughput TCR immunosequencing, statistical association of individual TCRs with disease status, and machine learning to predict cytomegalovirus infection status. Overall study results and their limits: The classifier was reported to diagnose cytomegalovirus status with high specificity and sensitivity in both the original cohort and the validation cohort. The authors suggested that the approach could potentially be extended to other disease states and immunological phenotypes. In vitro tests confirmed that a few of the cytomegalovirus-associated TCR beta chains recognize cytomegalovirus antigens. A total of about 150 TCR beta chains were listed by the study as associated with cytomegalovirus. All 120 or so repertoires were used to score co-occurrence in the validation cohort in a later analysis, because that analysis had no HLA typing for the cohort. Subsequent analysis determined that TCRs grouped into clusters in the first cohort also showed a tendency toward co-occurrence across the 90 to 150 validation repertoires, and 94% of cluster scores exceeded 0. Across donors, most TCR sequences were observed very rarely, whereas some public TCRs were present in many individuals.

Libraries were prepared through the immunoSEQ multiplex PCR assay. As for how the authors treated the data: A statistical classification framework was built for diagnosing cytomegalovirus status from the catalog of TCR beta chain sequences. TCRdb provides this immuneACCESS table in a form limited to in-frame rearrangements. Some clones are lacking; in checked studies, under half of them reflect an unresolved V gene, and why the rest are absent is not known. V and J calls and clone size are those listed in that table; D and trimming were worked out from the DNA. The sample table lists more than 50,000 clones, roughly 94% of them with a count of one. About 2.2% of the sample comes from the top ten. Donors formed part of the validation cohort, which comprised 120 or so subjects and was distinct from the first cohort of 550 to 850 subjects. Notes on this clone: What antigen it recognizes has not been identified. No much larger clone exists at a distance of one base, and base qualities are not known.

The sequenced material came from PBMCs. This TCR was sampled from a man aged 18 to 30 in good health and CMV-seronegative.

The sequence in DNA is TGTGCCAGCTCGACAGGGGGCGCGTACGAGCAGTACTTC. This gives the protein CASSTGGAYEQYF. The chain was built from TRBV6-5 and TRBJ2-7; the junction holds 10 bases that match TRBD1. The junction shows trimming of 8 bases on V and 4 bases on J, and the gene matches do not reach 5 bases of it. Measured from the cysteine to the phenylalanine, the CDR3 is 13 residues long. Only the CDR3 portion is preserved as DNA: 39 bases, with reading frame beginning at the first base. From a lookup of the germline V gene, CDR1 and CDR2 are MNHEY and SVGAGI.